These 9 T cell receptor beta chains were sequenced from one sample in a study of cytomegalovirus exposure and HLA in healthy donors. PCR was performed using 60 Vbeta and 13 Jbeta primers. Assay used: immunoSEQ multiplex PCR; TCRdb lists only in-frame clones, some missing. Here the sample spans 160,000 or so clones, approximately 81% being singletons. The sample was PBMCs. These receptor sequences come from a man aged 30-40 years in good health and CMV-seronegative.

This chain links TRBV6-4 with TRBJ2-1, with 8 bases aligning to TRBD1. In germline, CDR1 is MRHNA, CDR2 SNTAGT. V lost 0 bases and J lost 8; bases outside the gene matches: 0. The length of the CDR3 is 13 residues. Here the CDR3 DNA reads TGTGCCAGCAGTGACTCGGACAGGGATGAGCAGTTCTTC. It encodes CASSDSDRDEQFF.

The chain links TRBV5-3 to TRBJ2-7; D gene uncertain. TRBV5-3 carries the ORF label, with uncertain function. The V and J ends lost 4 bases and 2 bases respectively, with 19 bases between them. The CDR3 covers 16 residues. CDR3 loop: CARSHRDARVPYEQYF. In DNA form, the CDR3 reads TGTGCCAGAAGCCACCGTGACGCCCGGGTCCCCTACGAGCAGTACTTC.

A word on this clone: The junction departs from the called germline gene at one end, perhaps through a read error. Other nucleotide sequences in the sample specify the same CDR3. The genes are TRBV2 and TRBJ1-6; tentatively, D is TRBD1 (6 bases). The CDR3 contains 15 residues. Looked up from germline, CDR1 is SNHLY and CDR2 is FYNNEI. In DNA, the CDR3 is TGTGCCAGCAGTGAATTCGGGGACACGAATTCCCCCCTCCACTTT. Encoded protein: CASSEFGDTNSPLHF. The full variable domain, rest sourced from reference TRBV2 and TRBJ1-6, is EPEVTQTPSHQVTQMGQEVILRCVPISNHLYFYWYRQILGQKVEFLVSFYNNEISEKSEIFDDQFSVERPDGSNFTLKIRSTKLEDSAMYFCASSEFGDTNSPLHFGNGTRLTVT.

The V call is TRBV18, the J call TRBJ1-2; tentatively, D is TRBD1 (5 bases). This CDR3 comprises 14 residues. Trimming stripped 3 bases from V and 5 bases from J, with 13 bases between. Germline-derived CDR1 and CDR2 are KGHSH and LQKENI. CDR3: CASSPDNLGYGYTF. CDR3 bases: TGTGCCAGCTCACCGGACAACCTAGGTTATGGCTACACCTTC.

The chain's CDR3 is CASSAGGSSYNEQFF. CDR3 DNA sequence: TGTGCCAGCAGCGCGGGGGGGAGCTCCTACAATGAGCAGTTCTTC. V and J are TRBV9 and TRBJ2-1, with TRBD2 matching over 8 bases. The germline gives CDR1 SGDLS, CDR2 YYNGEE. The CDR3 runs 15 residues. V lost 3 bases and J lost 0; bases outside the gene matches: 2.

This clone has only a few counts. The chain recombines TRBV5-1 with TRBJ2-3; possible D gene TRBD1, 6 bases. The CDR3 runs to 14 residues. CDR1 is SGHRS, CDR2 YFSETQ, per germline. V dropped 3 bases and J dropped 0 bases, with 8 bases sitting between them. The CDR3 sequence is CASSSTGSTDTQYF. The DNA of the CDR3 is TGCGCCAGCAGCTCTACAGGGAGCACAGATACGCAGTATTTT.

This clone was observed a single time. The CDR3 spells CASSPPEGLGNTIYF. The CDR3 DNA is TGTGCCAGCTCACCACCGGAGGGCCTCGGAAACACCATATATTTT. This chain connects TRBV18 to TRBJ1-3; D gene unclear. Germline CDR1 KGHSH, CDR2 LQKENI. The CDR3 length is 15 residues. Trimming left V 0 bases short and J 4 bases short, with 10 bases between.

The chain couples TRBV5-6 to TRBJ1-6, with a tentative D call TRBD1 (5 bases). V dropped 5 bases and J dropped 10 bases, with 22 bases sitting between them. The CDR3 spans 16 residues. Germline CDR1 SGHDT, CDR2 YYEEEE. The CDR3 here is CASSRRRQSIVSPLHF. The CDR3 DNA reads TGTGCCAGCAGTCGTAGGAGACAGTCCATCGTGTCACCCCTCCACTTT.

This rearrangement joins TRBV27 to TRBJ2-7; 7 nucleotides align to TRBD2. J was trimmed by 5 bases and V by 1 base; bases with no gene match: 2. Germline loops: CDR1 MNHEY, CDR2 SMNVEV (reference sequence). The CDR3 extends over 13 amino acids. In nucleotides, the CDR3 is TGTGCCAGCAGTTTATGGGGGGGAAACGAGCAGTACTTC. It specifies CASSLWGGNEQYF.